These 13 T cell receptor beta chains came from one sample sequenced in a study of vaccination and CD4 T cells after COVID-19. Stated treatment: roughly ten-day PBMC culture with coronavirus spike peptide pools or control peptides (ViraFEST assay). The assay that was used to sequence DNA from cultured CD4+ T cells was the Oncomine TCR Beta short-read assay. TCRdb reanalysed the PCR reads using MiXCR and keeps one entry per CDR3 protein. The sample shows around 15,000 distinct CDR3 sequences, about 31% of them seen only once. No cognate antigen is known for these TCRs. Material: cultured CD4+ T cells from blood. The origin of the receptors is a human donor with COVID-19.

The sample holds a few counts of this clonotype. The chain links TRBV30 to TRBJ2-7; TRBD2 might be the D (5 bases). From germline, CDR1 is GTSNPN and CDR2 SVGIG (reference sequence). V dropped 2 bases and J dropped 3 bases, with 8 bases sitting between them. This CDR3 has 12 amino acids. The CDR3 DNA is TGTGCCTGGAGTAGGACTGGCTACGAGCAGTACTTC. Protein: CAWSRTGYEQYF. Filled out from reference TRBV30 and TRBJ2-7, the complete variable domain reads SQTIHQWPATLVQPVGSPLSLECTVEGTSNPNLYWYRQAAGRGLQLLFYSVGIGQISSEVPQNLSASRPQDRQFILSSKKLLLSDSGFYLCAWSRTGYEQYFGPGTRLTVT.

CDR3 loop: CSAPKGDSWTGELFF. The CDR3 DNA is TGCAGTGCGCCTAAAGGGGACAGCTGGACCGGGGAGCTGTTTTTT. The rearrangement uses TRBV20-1 and TRBJ2-2; the match to TRBD1 covers 7 bases. The germline CDR1 and CDR2 sequences are DFQATT and SNEGSKA (reference sequence). V trimming: 6 bases; J trimming: 5 bases; junction bases outside the gene matches: 12. The CDR3 contains 15 residues.

In this sample, this clonotype turned up a few times. The rearrangement uses TRBV12-3 or TRBV12-4 and TRBJ1-5, with a possible D match to TRBD1 (6 bases). Trimming left V 3 bases short and J 3 bases short, with 12 bases between. CDR3 length equals 15 residues. The CDR3 nucleotides are TGTGCCAGCAGTTTGAACGACAGGAACAATCAGCCCCAGCATTTT. Translating gives CASSLNDRNNQPQHF.

There are a few counts of this clonotype. J is TRBJ1-5 and V is TRBV2; D ambiguous. Germline V gene lookup returns CDR1 SNHLY and CDR2 FYNNEI. Trimming pared 6 bases from V and 0 bases from J, leaving 9 bases between. The CDR3 loop spans 14 amino acids. CDR3 nucleotides: TGTGCCAGCAGAGCATCCAATAGCAATCAGCCCCAGCATTTT. It specifies CASRASNSNQPQHF.

This clonotype was detected only a few times. As DNA, the CDR3 is TGTGCCAGCAGCGTTATTGGGGGTAATGAAAAACTGTTTTTT. Protein sequence: CASSVIGGNEKLFF. The chain carries TRBV7-9 and TRBJ1-4, with a possible D match to TRBD1 (5 bases). Trimming left V 5 bases short and J 4 bases short, with 11 bases between. CDR1 and CDR2 from the germline V gene are SEHNR and FQNEAQ (reference sequence). CDR3 length: 14 amino acids. The full variable domain, its missing parts supplied by reference TRBV7-9 and TRBJ1-4, is DTGVSQNPRHKITKRGQNVTFRCDPISEHNRLYWYRQTLGQGPEFLTYFQNEAQLEKSRLLSDRFSAERPKGSFSTLEIQRTEQGDSAMYLCASSVIGGNEKLFFGSGTQLSVL.

V is TRBV3-1 and J is TRBJ1-5; possibly TRBD1 for D (5 bases). Germline CDR1 LGHDT, CDR2 YNNKEL (reference sequence). The CDR3 totals 16 residues. The V end lost 1 base, the J end lost 7 bases, and 17 bases lay between the germline ends. This CDR3 is CASSQGFGGAGQPQHF. CDR3 coding DNA: TGTGCCAGCAGCCAAGGATTCGGGGGAGCGGGGCAGCCCCAGCATTTT.

The chain is built from TRBV14 and TRBJ2-5; TRBD1 might be the D (6 bases). The CDR3 runs 14 residues. Germline CDR1 and CDR2: SGHDN and FVKESK. The germline V and J ends were trimmed by 3 bases and 5 bases, with 13 bases remaining between them. As DNA, the CDR3 is TGTGCCAGCAGCCAGGGGGCACGTTCGGAGACCCAGTACTTC. Translation: CASSQGARSETQYF.

This clonotype has a handful of counts. The rearrangement uses TRBV25-1 and TRBJ2-3; the match to TRBD2 covers 9 bases. The germline V gene encodes CDR1 MGHDK and CDR2 SYGVNS. V was pared by 3 bases and J by 2 bases, with 3 bases of the junction left unmatched. The CDR3 consists of 15 residues. The CDR3 protein is CASSDLAGFTDTQYF. Written as DNA, the CDR3 is TGTGCCAGCAGTGACCTAGCGGGGTTCACAGATACGCAGTATTTT.

V and J are TRBV20-1 and TRBJ1-4; the D is unclear. Germline-derived CDR1 and CDR2 are DFQATT and SNEGSKA (reference sequence). The CDR3 is 13 residues long. V lost 2 bases to trimming and J lost 1 base, with 5 bases between them. The DNA of the CDR3 is TGCAGTGCTAGACGGGGAACTAATGAAAAACTGTTTTTT. It is translated as CSARRGTNEKLFF.

The sample holds a few counts of this clonotype. This sequence joins TRBV6-1 and TRBJ2-7; 7 positions agree with TRBD2. The CDR3 length is 14 residues. CDR1 is MNHNS, CDR2 SASEGT, per germline. The J segment lost 3 bases and the V segment lost 6 bases, leaving 8 bases of the junction unmatched. CDR3 nucleotide sequence: TGTGCCAGCAGGCGACACCGGGACTACTACGAGCAGTACTTC. It encodes CASRRHRDYYEQYF.

V is TRBV20-1 and J is TRBJ1-4; 7 bases align to TRBD1. CDR3 size: 16 residues. CDR1 is DFQATT, CDR2 SNEGSKA, per germline (reference sequence). J gave up 7 bases and V 3 bases, and 14 bases lay outside the gene matches. The CDR3 bases are TGCAGTGCTAGGTCTCATAGACAGGGTATAAGTGAAAAACTGTTTTTT. Encoded protein: CSARSHRQGISEKLFF.

This rearrangement joins TRBV10-1 to TRBJ2-2; tentative D call: TRBD1 (5 bases). Looked up from germline, CDR1 is WNHNN and CDR2 is SYGVQD (reference sequence). This CDR3 contains 15 residues. The ends were cut back, 4 bases at V and 3 bases at J, with 12 bases in the middle. CDR3 sequence: CASSGRGRDTGELFF. CDR3 nucleotide sequence: TGCGCCAGCAGTGGAAGGGGTCGGGACACCGGGGAGCTGTTTTTT.

V gene TRBV12-3 or TRBV12-4 combines with J gene TRBJ1-5; possible D gene TRBD1, 5 bases. There are 17 residues in the CDR3. The V and J ends lost 7 bases and 6 bases respectively, with 25 bases between them. The CDR3: CASTLGRGRPVGQPQHF. The DNA for the CDR3 is TGTGCCAGCACTCTTGGGAGGGGCCGCCCCGTCGGTCAGCCCCAGCATTTT.